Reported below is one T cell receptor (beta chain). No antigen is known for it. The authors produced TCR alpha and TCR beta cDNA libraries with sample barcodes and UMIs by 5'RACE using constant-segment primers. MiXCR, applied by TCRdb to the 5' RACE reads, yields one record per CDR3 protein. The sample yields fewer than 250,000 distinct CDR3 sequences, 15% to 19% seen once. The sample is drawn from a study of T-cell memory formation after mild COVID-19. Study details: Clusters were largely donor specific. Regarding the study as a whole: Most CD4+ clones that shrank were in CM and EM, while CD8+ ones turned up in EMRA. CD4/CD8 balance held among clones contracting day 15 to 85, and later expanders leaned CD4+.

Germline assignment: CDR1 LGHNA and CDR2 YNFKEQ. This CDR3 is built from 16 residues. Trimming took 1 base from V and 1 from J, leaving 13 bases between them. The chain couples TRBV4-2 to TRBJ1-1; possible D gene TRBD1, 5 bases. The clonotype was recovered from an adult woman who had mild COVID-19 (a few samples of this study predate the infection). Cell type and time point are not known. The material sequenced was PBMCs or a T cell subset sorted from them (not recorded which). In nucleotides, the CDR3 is TGTGCCAGCAGCCAAGCGAACCTTGGGGGGAACACTGAAGCTTTCTTT. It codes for CASSQANLGGNTEAFF.